One and the same sample provided the 23 T cell receptor beta chains below, sequenced in a study of read filtering for tumor transcriptome and immune sequencing. Molecular barcoded adaptors covering alpha/delta and beta/gamma chains were used on roughly 400 ng RNA. TCRdb recomputed calls from the reads with MiXCR, one row per CDR3 protein. The sample has approximately 45,000 distinct CDR3 sequences, approximately 19% seen once; the top ten hold approximately 40%. Sequenced input: a population of CD138-negative cells sorted from bone marrow. Receptor source: a donor older than 35 with multiple myeloma.

Many counts were recorded for this clonotype. The chain links TRBV18 to TRBJ1-1, with 8 bases aligning to TRBD1. V lost 2 bases and J lost 0; bases outside the gene matches: 8. CDR1 KGHSH and CDR2 LQKENI come from the germline V gene. CDR3 length equals 17 residues. CDR3 bases: TGTGCCAGCTCACCAGGGCAGGGGGCGCGGGTGAACACTGAAGCTTTCTTT. Amino acids: CASSPGQGARVNTEAFF.

As concerns this clonotype: A much larger clone sits a single nucleotide away, making a read error possible. No conserved phenylalanine or tryptophan is present at the end of the CDR3, so a read error is the likely explanation. J is TRBJ2-1 and V is TRBV9; 9 positions agree with TRBD1. The germline CDR1 and CDR2 sequences are SGDLS and YYNGEE. This CDR3 region has 15 residues. V gave up 0 bases and J gave up 7 bases; unmatched junction bases: 5. This chain's CDR3 is CASSVGGQGDNEQFL. The CDR3 nucleotides are TGTGCCAGCAGCGTAGGGGGACAGGGTGATAATGAGCAGTTCCTC.

The V gene is TRBV6-1, the J gene TRBJ2-5, with no clear D. Germline assignment: CDR1 MNHNS and CDR2 SASEGT. CDR3 length: 16 amino acids. With 0 bases removed from V and 0 bases from J, the gap between germline ends came to 11 bases. The CDR3 protein is CASSEAYKTYQETQYF. The CDR3 coding sequence is TGTGCCAGCAGTGAAGCTTACAAAACCTACCAAGAGACCCAGTACTTC.

The DNA for the CDR3 is TGTGCCAGCACCCAATACGGGAGGAAATTGAACACTGAAGCTTTCTTT. Protein: CASTQYGRKLNTEAFF. J is TRBJ1-1 and V is TRBV6-2 or TRBV6-3, with D unclear. The CDR3 is 16 amino acids. CDR1 is MNHEY and CDR2 is SVGEGT in the germline V gene. Trimming stripped 7 bases from V and 0 bases from J, with 18 bases between.

This clonotype was recorded at least ten times. The chain uses TRBV12-3 or TRBV12-4 and TRBJ1-5; the match to TRBD1 covers 8 bases. Trimming cost V 5 bases and J 1 base; bases outside gene matches: 7. The CDR3 is 16 residues long. CDR3: CASSDRGIGSNQPQHF. The CDR3 DNA reads as TGTGCCAGCAGTGACAGGGGAATAGGAAGCAATCAGCCCCAGCATTTT.

On this clonotype itself: A far larger clone is only one base removed, so a read error is likely. This chain joins TRBV11-2 and TRBJ2-1, with no clear D. CDR1 SGHAT and CDR2 FQNNGV come from the germline V gene. This CDR3 region has 13 residues. In nucleotides, the CDR3 is TGTGCCAGCAGCTTACCTCCCCACAATAAGCAGTTCTTC. This sequence encodes CASSLPPHNKQFF.

The chain uses TRBV19 and TRBJ2-1, with D unclear. V dropped 0 bases and J dropped 3 bases, with 6 bases sitting between them. Germline CDR1 reads LNHDA; CDR2 reads SQIVND (reference sequence). There are 14 residues in the CDR3. This CDR3 reads CASSIEQIYNEQFF. The CDR3 DNA is TGTGCCAGTAGTATAGAACAGATCTACAATGAGCAGTTCTTC.

This chain joins TRBV30 and TRBJ1-5; D uncertain. V dropped 0 bases and J dropped 11 bases, with 17 bases sitting between them. Germline CDR1 reads GTSNPN; CDR2 reads SVGIG (reference sequence). The CDR3 is made up of 14 amino acids. The CDR3 DNA follows: TGTGCCTGGAGTGTACTGTACGGCCCCCGGGCCCAGCATTTT. Translating gives CAWSVLYGPRAQHF. Based on the CDR3 plus reference TRBV30 and TRBJ1-5, the full variable domain is SQTIHQWPATLVQPVGSPLSLECTVEGTSNPNLYWYRQAAGRGLQLLFYSVGIGQISSEVPQNLSASRPQDRQFILSSKKLLLSDSGFYLCAWSVLYGPRAQHFGDGTRLSIL.

Note on this clonotype: This likely came from a read error, as a far larger clone is one base away. J is TRBJ2-1 and V is TRBV6-5; D not resolved. This CDR3 region has 15 residues. Germline V gene data show CDR1 as MNHEY and CDR2 as SVGAGI. Deletions cut 4 bases from V and 7 bases from J, with 17 bases between. The CDR3 sequence: CASSLLFEAPNEQFF. CDR3 DNA: TGTGCCAGCAGTTTACTCTTCGAGGCTCCTAATGAGCAGTTCTTC.

This clonotype has ten or more counts. This chain connects TRBV11-3 to TRBJ1-1; D is uncertain. V lost 0 bases and J 9 bases, leaving 14 bases between the germline ends. The V gene's germline CDR1 is SGHNT and CDR2 YENEEA. This CDR3 region has 14 residues. The CDR3 region is CASSLDEADSKAFF. As DNA, the CDR3 is TGTGCCAGCAGCTTAGATGAGGCAGACTCGAAAGCTTTCTTT.

This clonotype was found many times. The chain employs TRBV7-2 and TRBJ2-1; D uncertain. Germline V gives CDR1 SGHTA, CDR2 FQGNSA. CDR3 length: 14 amino acids. Trimming removed 5 bases from V and 5 bases from J, with 13 bases in between. This chain's CDR3 is CASSPAPTHNEQFF. For the CDR3, the DNA is TGTGCCAGCAGCCCCGCCCCTACGCACAATGAGCAGTTCTTC.

Points on this clonotype: Being one base from a much bigger clone, this may be a read error. The chain has TRBV6-2 or TRBV6-3 and TRBJ2-1, with D perhaps assigned TRBD1 or TRBD2 (5 bases each). This CDR3 contains 14 residues. The germline CDR1 and CDR2 sequences are MNHEY and SVGEGT. V was cut by 10 bases and J by 9 bases, with 22 bases left in between. As DNA, the CDR3 is TGTGCCATCAGAAACGTCGGGATTGGGGGTGAGCAGTTCTTC. Translated: CAIRNVGIGGEQFF.

This clonotype was counted ten times or more. The rearrangement joins TRBV3-1 to TRBJ2-1; the D gene could be TRBD1 or TRBD2 (5 bases each). This CDR3 comprises 17 residues. Germline CDR1 is LGHDT and CDR2 is YNNKEL (reference sequence). V was trimmed by 0 bases and J by 0 bases, leaving 12 bases between them. The CDR3, as DNA: TGTGCCAGCAGCCAAGAATGGGGGTTTAGCTCCTACAATGAGCAGTTCTTC. It translates to CASSQEWGFSSYNEQFF.

This clonotype appeared many times. This chain connects TRBV4-1 to TRBJ2-4, with a weak D call TRBD1 (6 bases). There are 15 residues in the CDR3. V was clipped by 4 bases and J by 8 bases, with 18 bases between them. Germline lookup yields CDR1 MGHRA and CDR2 YSYEKL. The CDR3 DNA sequence: TGCGCCAGCAGCCGAATATCTGGACAGCGAGACATTCAGTACTTC. Translation: CASSRISGQRDIQYF.

The J gene is TRBJ2-1, the V gene TRBV3-1; D is perhaps TRBD1 (5 bases). This CDR3 comprises 14 residues. In germline, CDR1 is LGHDT, CDR2 YNNKEL (reference sequence). V was cut by 9 bases and J by 4 bases, with 16 bases left in between. CDR3 loop: CASRPATEYNEQFF. The CDR3 nucleotides are TGTGCCAGTAGGCCCGCGACAGAATACAATGAGCAGTTCTTC.

This clonotype was seen at least ten times. The V and J genes are TRBV5-5 and TRBJ2-3; unclear D gene. Germline values: CDR1 SGHKS, CDR2 YYEKEE (reference sequence). CDR3 length: 12 residues. Trimming took off 0 bases at V and 5 bases at J, with 4 bases between the two ends. CDR3 DNA sequence: TGTGCCAGCAGCTTGGTGGTAGATACGCAGTATTTT. It codes for CASSLVVDTQYF.

Note on this clonotype: A much more abundant neighbour one base away suggests this may be a read error. The chain carries TRBV6-5 and TRBJ2-3; 9 bases match TRBD1. The germline CDR1 and CDR2 sequences are MNHEY and SVGAGI. The CDR3 consists of 12 residues. The CDR3 sequence is CAGRRGQGTQYF. The CDR3 region has the DNA TGTGCCGGCAGACGGGGACAGGGTACGCAGTATTTT.

In the case of this clonotype: Likely a read error: the CDR3 ends without its conserved phenylalanine or tryptophan. The chain is built from TRBV19 and TRBJ2-7; 11 nucleotides line up with TRBD1. After removal of 3 bases from V and 3 bases from J, the junction contained 4 bases not matched to a gene. Germline V gives CDR1 LNHDA, CDR2 SQIVND (reference sequence). There are 15 residues in the CDR3. CDR3 DNA sequence: TGTGCCAGTAGTATCATGGGACAGGGGGGCTACGAGCAGTACCTC. Translating it yields CASSIMGQGGYEQYL.

J is TRBJ2-3 and V is TRBV28; TRBD2 might be the D (6 bases). Trimming removed 4 bases at V and 5 bases at J, with 13 bases between. Germline CDR1 and CDR2: MDHEN and SYDVKM. The CDR3 consists of 14 residues. The CDR3, as DNA: TGTGCCAGCAGTTCTGCGGGGCCGGGAGATACGCAGTATTTT. As protein: CASSSAGPGDTQYF.

This clonotype was seen ten or more times. Germline and junction disagree at one end, which may indicate a read error. V gene TRBV6-2 or TRBV6-3 combines with J gene TRBJ2-3; TRBD1 is a possible D gene (5 bases). The CDR3 totals 13 residues. Germline-derived CDR1 and CDR2 are MNHEY and SVGEGT. CDR3 in DNA: TGTGCCAGCAGTTTTTCGTCGACAGACACGCAGTATTTT. Translating gives CASSFSSTDTQYF.

This clonotype was observed at least ten times. This chain links TRBV11-2 with TRBJ2-1; 12 bases fit TRBD2. From germline, CDR1 is SGHAT and CDR2 FQNNGV. The CDR3 has 18 residues. The V segment lost 2 bases and the J segment 1 base; nucleotides outside the gene matches: 6. The DNA for the CDR3 is TGTGCCAGCAGCTTACCCACTAGCGGGAGGATTTCCTACAATGAGCAGTTCTTC. This encodes CASSLPTSGRISYNEQFF.

The table lists this clonotype with a few counts. The germline gene is not matched at one end of the junction; a read error may be the cause. The chain carries TRBV12-3 or TRBV12-4 and TRBJ1-2, with TRBD1 as a possible D gene (5 bases). CDR3 length: 13 residues. The CDR3: CAGRDRDNYGYTF. The DNA for the CDR3 is TGTGCCGGCAGAGACCGGGACAACTATGGCTACACCTTC.

This clonotype was observed many times. The V and J genes are TRBV28 and TRBJ1-2; 8 nucleotides match TRBD1. The CDR3 length is 16 residues. Per the germline V gene, CDR1 is MDHEN and CDR2 is SYDVKM. The V and J ends lost 4 bases and 9 bases, in that order; junction bases with no gene match: 16. CDR3 region: CASSSTGADEDLSYTF. CDR3 coding DNA: TGTGCCAGCAGTTCGACAGGGGCCGACGAAGATTTGAGCTACACCTTC.